These 21 T cell receptor beta chains were sequenced from one sample in a study of T cell responses to AZD1222 COVID-19 vaccine. This table comes from immunoSEQ multiplex PCR, and its TCRdb copy is limited to in-frame clones, with some not included. The table has about 170,000 clones, just over 90% seen once. Sequenced here: peripheral blood, sampled on day 0 of AZD1222 vaccination. The receptors originated from an adult in good health.

The V gene is TRBV9, the J gene TRBJ2-3; 11 bases are a match to TRBD2. After removal of 1 base from V and 5 bases from J, the junction contained 3 bases not matched to a gene. The CDR3 is 15 residues long. CDR1 and CDR2 from the germline V gene are SGDLS and YYNGEE. CDR3 sequence reads: CASSVLAGGRDTQYF. The CDR3 nucleotides read TGTGCCAGCAGCGTACTAGCGGGAGGTCGAGATACGCAGTATTTT.

V usage is TRBV28 and J usage is TRBJ1-2; no clear D gene. Germline CDR1 reads MDHEN; CDR2 reads SYDVKM. Trimming stripped 8 bases from V and 6 bases from J, with 19 bases between. The CDR3 spans 14 residues. The CDR3 sequence: CASYSMIGNDGYTF. The CDR3 DNA reads as TGTGCCAGCTACAGTATGATTGGTAATGATGGCTACACCTTC.

V gene TRBV27 combines with J gene TRBJ2-1, with 7 bases identical to TRBD1. Per germline, CDR1 MNHEY and CDR2 SMNVEV (reference sequence). V was pared by 2 bases and J by 3 bases, with 4 bases of the junction left unmatched. There are 15 residues in the CDR3. In DNA form, the CDR3 reads TGTGCCAGCAGTTTAGAGGGGGCCATCTACAATGAGCAGTTCTTC. The encoded protein is CASSLEGAIYNEQFF.

V usage is TRBV27 and J usage is TRBJ1-6; 8 bases line up with TRBD1. CDR1 and CDR2 from the germline V gene are MNHEY and SMNVEV (reference sequence). The CDR3 contains 16 residues. Trimming at V came to 5 bases and at J to 10 bases, leaving 13 bases not matched to a gene. The CDR3 reads CASSPISGTGPSPLHF. The CDR3 DNA is TGTGCCAGCAGTCCGATCTCGGGGACAGGTCCCTCACCCCTCCACTTT.

This rearrangement joins TRBV23-1 to TRBJ1-2; 7 bases are a match to TRBD1. TRBV23-1 is flagged as an ORF with uncertain function. The V segment lost 1 base and the J segment 0 bases; nucleotides outside the gene matches: 11. The length of the CDR3 is 18 residues. CDR3 DNA sequence: TGCGCCAGCAGTCAATTAGTAGGGACAGCCCTCACTAACTATGGCTACACCTTC. Its translation is CASSQLVGTALTNYGYTF.

The chain carries TRBV27 and TRBJ2-7; D might be TRBD2 (6 bases). This CDR3 is built from 13 residues. V was cut by 3 bases and J by 6 bases, with 12 bases left in between. The germline gives CDR1 MNHEY, CDR2 SMNVEV (reference sequence). The DNA of the CDR3 is TGTGCCAGCAGTTTTGGTGGGCGGGGCGAGCAGTACTTC. Protein product: CASSFGGRGEQYF.

V usage is TRBV10-3 and J usage is TRBJ2-2, with TRBD2 identical over 7 bases. This CDR3 spans 16 amino acids. Germline CDR1 reads ENHRY; CDR2 reads SYGVKD. The trim removed 3 bases at V and 1 base at J, leaving 5 bases unmatched. CDR3 protein: CAISDGGLGNTGELFF. CDR3 nucleotides: TGTGCCATCAGTGATGGCGGACTAGGGAACACCGGGGAGCTGTTTTTT.

The V and J genes are TRBV19 and TRBJ1-1; D is uncertain. CDR1 is LNHDA and CDR2 is SQIVND in the germline V gene (reference sequence). The germline V and J ends were trimmed by 6 bases and 0 bases, with 14 bases remaining between them. This CDR3 comprises 15 residues. This CDR3 is CASRPLYGLNTEAFF. The CDR3 region has the DNA TGTGCCAGTAGACCTTTGTACGGACTGAACACTGAAGCTTTCTTT. Full variable domain (missing parts from reference TRBV19 and TRBJ1-1): DGGITQSPKYLFRKEGQNVTLSCEQNLNHDAMYWYRQDPGQGLRLIYYSQIVNDFQKGDIAEGYSVSREKKESFPLTVTSAQKNPTAFYLCASRPLYGLNTEAFFGQGTRLTVV.

This clone occurred once. This chain links TRBV28 with TRBJ1-2; possible D gene TRBD1, 5 bases. V was clipped by 5 bases and J by 4 bases, with 11 bases between them. The CDR3 loop spans 13 amino acids. Per germline, CDR1 MDHEN and CDR2 SYDVKM. This CDR3 is CASSPPGTYGYTF. The CDR3 region has the DNA TGTGCCAGCAGTCCCCCTGGGACCTATGGCTACACCTTC.

The J gene is TRBJ1-2, the V gene TRBV10-1; the match to TRBD1 covers 9 bases. Trimming at V came to 6 bases and at J to 8 bases, leaving 7 bases not matched to a gene. The length of the CDR3 is 13 residues. The germline CDR1 and CDR2 sequences are WNHNN and SYGVQD (reference sequence). The chain's CDR3 is CASRTGGAWGYTF. The CDR3, as DNA: TGCGCCAGCAGAACAGGGGGCGCTTGGGGCTACACCTTC.

This clone was picked up one time. The V and J genes are TRBV7-6 and TRBJ1-2; 7 nucleotides line up with TRBD1. The V gene's germline CDR1 is SGHVS and CDR2 FNYEAQ. This CDR3 has 15 amino acids. Germline trimming cut 4 bases from V and 0 bases from J; bases unmatched to any gene: 5. CDR3 DNA sequence: TGTGCCAGCAGCTCAACAGGGGAAGCTAACTATGGCTACACCTTC. Translation: CASSSTGEANYGYTF.

The rearrangement uses TRBV29-1 and TRBJ1-1; 8 bases are shared with TRBD1. This CDR3 region has 12 residues. From germline, CDR1 is SQVTM and CDR2 ANQGSEA. J gave up 8 bases and V 4 bases, and 6 bases lay outside the gene matches. The CDR3 DNA sequence: TGCAGCGTTGGGCAGGGGGCGCGGGAAGCTTTCTTT. As protein: CSVGQGAREAFF.

V is TRBV12-3 or TRBV12-4 and J is TRBJ1-4, with unresolved D. V was pared by 6 bases and J by 4 bases, with 9 bases between. This CDR3 has 13 residues. As DNA, the CDR3 is TGTGCCAGCAGCAAGAACGGTAATGAAAAACTGTTTTTT. Translating it yields CASSKNGNEKLFF.

The table lists this clone with a count of one. The chain couples TRBV5-4 to TRBJ2-7, with D perhaps TRBD2 (7 bases). CDR1 is SGHNT, CDR2 YYREEE, per germline (reference sequence). The CDR3 loop spans 17 amino acids. With 4 bases removed from V and 5 bases from J, the gap between germline ends came to 25 bases. The CDR3 region is CASSPGGWGARVDEQYF. The CDR3 region has the DNA TGTGCCAGCAGCCCGGGGGGTTGGGGGGCCCGAGTAGACGAGCAGTACTTC.

This clone was picked up one time. The chain carries TRBV19 and TRBJ1-6, with D possibly TRBD1 on 5 matching bases. V was pared by 8 bases and J by 7 bases, with 9 bases between. CDR1 is LNHDA, CDR2 SQIVND, per germline (reference sequence). There are 12 residues in the CDR3. For the CDR3, the DNA is TGTGCCAGTCAGACAGTGAATTCACCCCTCCACTTT. It yields the protein CASQTVNSPLHF.

The chain couples TRBV19 to TRBJ1-2; D remains unclear. Germline V lookup: CDR1 LNHDA, CDR2 SQIVND (reference sequence). This CDR3 region has 14 residues. V gave up 0 bases and J gave up 2 bases, with 7 bases separating them. DNA of the CDR3: TGTGCCAGTAGTATAGAAGGGATGAACTATGGCTACACCTTC. This codes for CASSIEGMNYGYTF.

The chain has TRBV5-1 and TRBJ2-1, with D perhaps TRBD1 (6 bases). This CDR3 region has 14 residues. Deletions cut 7 bases from V and 3 bases from J, with 14 bases between. CDR1 SGHRS and CDR2 YFSETQ come from the germline V gene. As DNA, the CDR3 is TGCGCCAGCTATTCGGGACAAGGCTACAATGAGCAGTTCTTC. Protein product: CASYSGQGYNEQFF.

This rearrangement joins TRBV16 to TRBJ2-2, with D unresolved. The V gene's germline CDR1 is KGHSY and CDR2 FQNENV. The CDR3 extends over 16 amino acids. V lost 4 bases and J lost 6, with 18 bases in between. The CDR3 protein is CASSLNVGGVAGELFF. CDR3 DNA sequence: TGTGCCAGCAGCCTCAACGTAGGTGGGGTCGCCGGGGAGCTGTTTTTT.

Comment on this clone: The same CDR3 can be traced to other DNA sequences in this sample. V and J are TRBV5-1 and TRBJ2-3; perhaps TRBD2 as D (5 bases). Germline V gene data show CDR1 as SGHRS and CDR2 as YFSETQ. There are 14 residues in the CDR3. Trimming removed 0 bases from V and 0 bases from J, with 5 bases in between. The CDR3 DNA reads TGCGCCAGCAGCTTGGGAGGGAGCACAGATACGCAGTATTTT. Encoded protein: CASSLGGSTDTQYF.

The chain employs TRBV5-4 and TRBJ2-3; a possible D gene is TRBD2 (6 bases). V dropped 4 bases and J dropped 1 base, with 10 bases sitting between them. The CDR3 has 14 residues. Looked up from germline, CDR1 is SGHNT and CDR2 is YYREEE (reference sequence). In DNA form, the CDR3 reads TGTGCCAGCAGCACGGGACTTGGCACAGATACGCAGTATTTT. Translated, it gives CASSTGLGTDTQYF.

V and J are TRBV6-2 or TRBV6-3 and TRBJ1-1; the D is unclear. Trimming removed 6 bases at V and 3 bases at J, with 17 bases between. From germline, CDR1 is MNHEY and CDR2 SVGEGT. This CDR3 region has 15 residues. The DNA for the CDR3 is TGTGCCAGCAGCCCACGTACAATAGGCCACACTGAAGCTTTCTTT. This codes for CASSPRTIGHTEAFF.